These 22 T cell receptor beta chains were all obtained from the same sample, sequenced in a study of patients and donors after allogeneic stem cell transplantation. In TCRdb, the RT-PCR reads were re-called with MiXCR into one record per CDR3 protein. The table includes under 170,000 distinct CDR3 sequences, over 30% detected once. The specimen was blood, either unsorted or a sorted T cell fraction (not recorded which). These receptors were taken from a human donor who was either an allogeneic HSCT recipient or a stem cell or donor lymphocyte infusion donor (not recorded which). It is not recorded whose cells these are; they may come from a transplant donor.

The chain carries TRBV10-3 and TRBJ2-5, with D perhaps TRBD2 (6 bases). Deletions cut 4 bases from V and 2 bases from J, with 14 bases between. Per germline, CDR1 ENHRY and CDR2 SYGVKD. The CDR3 sequence is 15 residues long. As DNA, the CDR3 is TGTGCCATCAGTGGGGGACTCGCCCCACAAGAGACCCAGTACTTC. Translating gives CAISGGLAPQETQYF.

This clonotype was seen a handful of times. The V call is TRBV7-9, the J call TRBJ1-1; D perhaps matches TRBD1 (5 bases). Germline V gives CDR1 SEHNR, CDR2 FQNEAQ (reference sequence). The CDR3 length is 14 residues. V dropped 1 base and J dropped 4 bases, with 10 bases sitting between them. For the CDR3, the DNA is TGTGCCAGCAGCTTAGTCAGGGTTAGCACTGAAGCTTTCTTT. The encoded protein is CASSLVRVSTEAFF.

The chain couples TRBV12-3 or TRBV12-4 to TRBJ2-2, with 16 bases identical to TRBD2. The CDR3 has 18 residues. Trimming at V came to 5 bases and at J to 3 bases, leaving 6 bases not matched to a gene. The CDR3 DNA follows: TGTGCCAGCAGTCCGGGACTAGCGGGGGGGCCTTACACCGGGGAGCTGTTTTTT. Translated, it gives CASSPGLAGGPYTGELFF.

This clonotype has a handful of counts. The rearrangement links TRBV6-1 to TRBJ1-1, with D possibly TRBD1 on 6 matching bases. Looked up from germline, CDR1 is MNHNS and CDR2 is SASEGT. V was trimmed by 2 bases and J by 3 bases, leaving 19 bases between them. This CDR3 contains 17 residues. As DNA, the CDR3 is TGTGCCAGCAGTGAACGGGGATTACAGGGTCCCTACACTGAAGCTTTCTTT. It is translated as CASSERGLQGPYTEAFF.

The chain uses TRBV30 and TRBJ1-5; D is possibly TRBD1 (6 bases). The CDR3 is made up of 14 amino acids. V gave up 4 bases and J gave up 2 bases, with 12 bases separating them. CDR1 and CDR2 from the germline V gene are GTSNPN and SVGIG (reference sequence). The CDR3 nucleotides are TGTGCCTGGACCGTACAGGGAGGCAATCAGCCCCAGCATTTT. Translated: CAWTVQGGNQPQHF.

This clonotype was observed a handful of times. The rearrangement links TRBV7-9 to TRBJ1-3; D is unclear. The CDR3 is 13 amino acids. Trimming pared 8 bases from V and 0 bases from J, leaving 8 bases between. Looked up from germline, CDR1 is SEHNR and CDR2 is FQNEAQ (reference sequence). The CDR3: CASGEVSGNTIYF. CDR3 DNA: TGTGCCAGCGGTGAGGTCTCTGGAAACACCATATATTTT.

CDR3: CASSPQTGYGYTF. CDR3 DNA: TGTGCCAGCAGCCCCCAGACAGGGTACGGCTACACCTTC. The chain carries TRBV11-2 and TRBJ1-2; 7 positions agree with TRBD1. This CDR3 has 13 amino acids. Germline CDR1 is SGHAT and CDR2 is FQNNGV. Unmatched junction bases numbered 8, after V lost 5 bases and J lost 8 bases.

The rearrangement joins TRBV15 to TRBJ2-1; D may be TRBD1 (6 bases). V shed 5 bases and J shed 7 bases, with 15 bases lying between them. Germline V gene data show CDR1 as LNHNV and CDR2 as YYDKDF (reference sequence). The CDR3 covers 14 residues. The CDR3 region is CATSGGPYGNEQFF. CDR3 in DNA: TGTGCCACCAGCGGGGGCCCGTACGGGAATGAGCAGTTCTTC.

The chain employs TRBV20-1 and TRBJ1-1; possibly TRBD1 for D (5 bases). The germline gives CDR1 DFQATT, CDR2 SNEGSKA (reference sequence). This CDR3 has 14 residues. V lost 3 bases, J lost 4 bases, and 15 bases lay in between. CDR3 region: CSARNVRAVTEAFF. The DNA for the CDR3 is TGCAGTGCTAGGAATGTCAGGGCGGTCACTGAAGCTTTCTTT.

V and J are TRBV12-3 or TRBV12-4 and TRBJ2-7, with 7 bases matching TRBD2. This CDR3 is built from 13 residues. V gave up 1 base and J gave up 6 bases; unmatched junction bases: 3. DNA for the CDR3: TGTGCCAGCAGTTTAGGGGCTAGCGGCGAGCAGTACGTC. This gives the protein CASSLGASGEQYV.

This chain links TRBV9 with TRBJ2-3, with D perhaps TRBD1 or TRBD2 (6 bases each). The CDR3 is 17 residues long. Trimming took off 4 bases at V and 3 bases at J, with 21 bases between the two ends. CDR1 SGDLS and CDR2 YYNGEE come from the germline V gene. CDR3 nucleotide sequence: TGTGCCAGCAGCCTACCCGAGAGGGGGGAACTTACAGATACGCAGTATTTT. Encoded protein: CASSLPERGELTDTQYF.

The chain is built from TRBV29-1 and TRBJ2-2; maybe TRBD1 (6 bases). The germline V and J ends were trimmed by 8 bases and 0 bases, with 13 bases remaining between them. The CDR3 is 14 residues long. The germline gives CDR1 SQVTM, CDR2 ANQGSEA. DNA for the CDR3: TGCAGCTGTCGGGGACACCCGAACACCGGGGAGCTGTTTTTT. This sequence encodes CSCRGHPNTGELFF.

The J gene is TRBJ2-3, the V gene TRBV5-1; 8 nucleotides align to TRBD2. Germline loops: CDR1 SGHRS, CDR2 YFSETQ. V lost 4 bases to trimming and J lost 1 base; unmatched junction nucleotides: 5. The CDR3 runs 15 residues. The CDR3 nucleotides read TGCGCCAGCAGCCCCGGACTAGCTGGCACAGATACGCAGTATTTT. The encoded protein is CASSPGLAGTDTQYF.

The chain uses TRBV12-3 or TRBV12-4 and TRBJ1-1; 7 positions agree with TRBD1. The CDR3 totals 17 residues. V shed 3 bases, J shed 1 base, and the junction held 11 bases outside the gene matches. CDR3 nucleotide sequence: TGTGCCAGCAGTTTTTCGTTGGGCACAGGGGCGAACACTGAAGCTTTCTTT. Translated: CASSFSLGTGANTEAFF.

This clonotype was seen ten or more times. The chain recombines TRBV4-3 with TRBJ1-5; D is uncertain. Trimming stripped 1 base from V and 5 bases from J, with 6 bases between. Per the germline V gene, CDR1 is LGHNA and CDR2 is YSLEER. This CDR3 spans 13 amino acids. CDR3 protein: CASSQGLDQPQHF. The CDR3 DNA follows: TGCGCCAGCAGCCAAGGTTTGGATCAGCCCCAGCATTTT.

This clonotype was detected only a few times. The chain recombines TRBV14 with TRBJ1-5; D is unresolved. Trimming shortened V by 0 bases and J by 9 bases, and 9 bases separated the two germline ends. The germline CDR1 and CDR2 sequences are SGHDN and FVKESK. CDR3 length: 13 residues. The CDR3 is CASSQDRGGPQHF. CDR3 coding DNA: TGTGCCAGCAGCCAAGATCGAGGAGGGCCCCAGCATTTT. The full variable domain, in which reference TRBV14 and TRBJ1-5 provide the parts outside the CDR3, is EAGVTQFPSHSVIEKGQTVTLRCDPISGHDNLYWYRRVMGKEIKFLLHFVKESKQDESGMPNNRFLAERTGGTYSTLKVQPAELEDSGVYFCASSQDRGGPQHFGDGTRLSIL.

The chain has TRBV28 and TRBJ2-7; possibly TRBD1 for D (5 bases). V lost 7 bases to trimming and J lost 6 bases, with 22 bases between them. Per the germline V gene, CDR1 is MDHEN and CDR2 is SYDVKM. The CDR3 runs 15 residues. CDR3 sequence reads: CASTPRGEIGIEQYF. The CDR3 region has the DNA TGTGCCAGCACCCCAAGGGGCGAAATTGGGATCGAGCAGTACTTC.

As for this clonotype: An end of the junction does not agree with germline; a read error may underlie this. The gene calls are TRBV7-4 and TRBJ1-2; D remains ambiguous. CDR3 length equals 9 residues. Looked up from germline, CDR1 is SGHVT and CDR2 is SQSDAQ. In nucleotides, the CDR3 is TGTGCCACACGGCACCTAATTTTTTTC. Amino acid sequence: CATRHLIFF. Based on the CDR3 plus reference TRBV7-4 and TRBJ1-2, the full variable domain is GAGVSQSPRYKVAKRGRDVALRCDSISGHVTLYWYRQTLGQGSEVLTYSQSDAQRDKSGRPSGRFSAERPERSVSTLKIQRTEQGDSAVYLCATRHLIFFGSGTRLTVV.

This chain uses TRBV6-6 with TRBJ1-4; 8 bases agree with TRBD1. CDR1 MNHNY and CDR2 SVGAGI come from the germline V gene (reference sequence). The V and J ends lost 1 base and 8 bases, in that order; junction bases with no gene match: 3. This CDR3 spans 14 amino acids. The CDR3 sequence: CASSYYRGEEKLFF. The CDR3 nucleotides read TGTGCCAGCAGTTACTACAGGGGGGAGGAAAAACTGTTTTTT.

The V gene is TRBV6-5, the J gene TRBJ1-1; a weak D match, TRBD1 (6 bases). There are 12 residues in the CDR3. Germline loops: CDR1 MNHEY, CDR2 SVGAGI. Trimming stripped 2 bases from V and 11 bases from J, with 12 bases between. The DNA of the CDR3 is TGTGCCAGCAGTTACGAGGGGGGGACGGCTTTCTTT. Its protein product is CASSYEGGTAFF.

The chain joins TRBV29-1 to TRBJ2-2; D perhaps matches TRBD2 (6 bases). CDR3 length: 17 amino acids. The germline CDR1 and CDR2 sequences are SQVTM and ANQGSEA. The germline V and J ends were trimmed by 2 bases and 2 bases, with 18 bases remaining between them. The DNA of the CDR3 is TGCAGCGTTGAAAGGGTGGAGGGGATGGTCAACACCGGGGAGCTGTTTTTT. It is translated as CSVERVEGMVNTGELFF.

The chain joins TRBV7-6 to TRBJ1-5; 7 bases match TRBD1. The germline gives CDR1 SGHVS, CDR2 FNYEAQ. V trimming: 3 bases; J trimming: 10 bases; junction bases outside the gene matches: 9. This CDR3 spans 14 amino acids. The CDR3 coding sequence is TGTGCCAGCAGCTTGGATTTGAGACAGGGCCCCCAGCATTTT. As protein: CASSLDLRQGPQHF.